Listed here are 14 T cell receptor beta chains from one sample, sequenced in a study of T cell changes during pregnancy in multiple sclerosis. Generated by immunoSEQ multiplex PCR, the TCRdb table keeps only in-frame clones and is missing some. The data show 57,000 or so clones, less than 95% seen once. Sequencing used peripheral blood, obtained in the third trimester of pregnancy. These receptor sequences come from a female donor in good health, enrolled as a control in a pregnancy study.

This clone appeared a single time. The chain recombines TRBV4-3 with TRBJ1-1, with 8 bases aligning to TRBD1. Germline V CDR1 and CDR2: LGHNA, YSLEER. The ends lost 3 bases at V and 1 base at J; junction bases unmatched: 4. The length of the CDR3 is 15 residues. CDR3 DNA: TGCGCCAGCAGCCAGGGGGACAGGCAGAACACTGAAGCTTTCTTT. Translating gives CASSQGDRQNTEAFF.

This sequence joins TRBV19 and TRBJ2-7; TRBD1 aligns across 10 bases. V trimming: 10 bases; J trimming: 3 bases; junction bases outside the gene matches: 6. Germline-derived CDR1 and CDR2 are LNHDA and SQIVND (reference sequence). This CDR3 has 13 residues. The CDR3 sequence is CATSGTGVYEQYF. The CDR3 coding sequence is TGTGCCACATCCGGGACAGGGGTCTACGAGCAGTACTTC.

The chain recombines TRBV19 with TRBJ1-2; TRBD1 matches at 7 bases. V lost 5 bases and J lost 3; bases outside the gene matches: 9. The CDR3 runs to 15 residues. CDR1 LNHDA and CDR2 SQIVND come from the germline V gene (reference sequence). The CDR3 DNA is TGTGCCAGTAGTGTCGCTACCGGGACAGACTATGGCTACACCTTC. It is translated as CASSVATGTDYGYTF.

For the CDR3, the DNA is TGTGCCAGCACAACCCTAGCGGGAGCCTACAATGAGCAGTTCTTC. Protein sequence: CASTTLAGAYNEQFF. The chain recombines TRBV27 with TRBJ2-1; TRBD2 aligns across 10 bases. The CDR3 spans 15 residues. Trimming removed 7 bases from V and 2 bases from J; junction bases left unmatched: 5. CDR1 MNHEY and CDR2 SMNVEV come from the germline V gene (reference sequence).

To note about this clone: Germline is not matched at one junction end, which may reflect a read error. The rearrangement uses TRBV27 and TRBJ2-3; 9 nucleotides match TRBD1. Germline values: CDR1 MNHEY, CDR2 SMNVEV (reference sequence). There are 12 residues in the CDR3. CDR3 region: CASSFPGTGQSF. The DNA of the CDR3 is TGTGCCAGCAGTTTCCCCGGGACAGGGCAGTCTTTT.

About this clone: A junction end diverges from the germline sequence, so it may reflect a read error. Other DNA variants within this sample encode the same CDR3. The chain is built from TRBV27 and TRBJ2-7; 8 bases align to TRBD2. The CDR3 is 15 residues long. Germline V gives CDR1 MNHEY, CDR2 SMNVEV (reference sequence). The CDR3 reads CASSLARGGSDEQYF. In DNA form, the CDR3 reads TGTGCCAGCAGTTTAGCCCGGGGGGGATCTGACGAGCAGTATTTC.

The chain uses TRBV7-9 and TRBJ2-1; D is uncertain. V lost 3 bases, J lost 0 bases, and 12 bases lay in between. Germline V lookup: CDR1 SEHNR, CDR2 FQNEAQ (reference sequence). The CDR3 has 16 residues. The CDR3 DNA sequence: TGTGCCAGCAGCTTTATATTCGGGTTCTCCTACAATGAGCAGTTCTTC. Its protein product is CASSFIFGFSYNEQFF.

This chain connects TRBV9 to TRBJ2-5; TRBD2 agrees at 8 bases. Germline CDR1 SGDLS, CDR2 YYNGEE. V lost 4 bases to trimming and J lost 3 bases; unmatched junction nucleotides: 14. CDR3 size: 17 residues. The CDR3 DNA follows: TGTGCCAGCAGCCCCGACCCCAGCGGGGGCCTCAAAGAGACCCAGTACTTC. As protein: CASSPDPSGGLKETQYF.

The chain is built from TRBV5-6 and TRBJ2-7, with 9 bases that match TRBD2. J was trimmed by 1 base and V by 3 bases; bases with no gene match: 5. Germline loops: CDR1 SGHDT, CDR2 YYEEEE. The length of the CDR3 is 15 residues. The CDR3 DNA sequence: TGTGCCAGCAGCTCCAGACTAGCGGATTCCTACGAGCAGTACTTC. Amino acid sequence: CASSSRLADSYEQYF.

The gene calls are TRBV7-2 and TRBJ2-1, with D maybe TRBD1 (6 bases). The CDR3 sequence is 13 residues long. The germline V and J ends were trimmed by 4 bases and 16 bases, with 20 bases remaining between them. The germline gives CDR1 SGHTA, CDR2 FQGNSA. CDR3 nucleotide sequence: TGTGCCAGCAGCTCGGTGATTGGACAGATCGGTTTCTTC. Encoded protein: CASSSVIGQIGFF.

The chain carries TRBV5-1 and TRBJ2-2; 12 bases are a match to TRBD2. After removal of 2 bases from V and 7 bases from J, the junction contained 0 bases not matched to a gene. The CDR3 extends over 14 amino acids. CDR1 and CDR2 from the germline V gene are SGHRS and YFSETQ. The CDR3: CASSLLAGGGELFF. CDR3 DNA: TGCGCCAGCAGCTTACTAGCGGGAGGCGGGGAGCTGTTTTTT.

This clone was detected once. In DNA form, the CDR3 reads TGCAGTGCTCCTAGCGGGGATACGCAGTATTTT. It yields the protein CSAPSGDTQYF. The chain combines TRBV20-1 with TRBJ2-3, with 8 bases aligning to TRBD2. The V gene end was trimmed by 5 bases and the J gene end by 6 bases; junction bases not matched to a gene: 1. The CDR3 runs to 11 residues. Germline CDR1 reads DFQATT; CDR2 reads SNEGSKA (reference sequence).

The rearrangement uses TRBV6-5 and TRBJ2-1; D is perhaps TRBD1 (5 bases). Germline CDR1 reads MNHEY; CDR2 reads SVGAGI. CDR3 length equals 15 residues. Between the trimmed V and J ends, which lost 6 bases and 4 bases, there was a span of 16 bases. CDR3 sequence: CASSPGDSPYNEQFF. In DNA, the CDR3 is TGTGCCAGCAGCCCCGGAGACAGTCCATACAATGAGCAGTTCTTC.

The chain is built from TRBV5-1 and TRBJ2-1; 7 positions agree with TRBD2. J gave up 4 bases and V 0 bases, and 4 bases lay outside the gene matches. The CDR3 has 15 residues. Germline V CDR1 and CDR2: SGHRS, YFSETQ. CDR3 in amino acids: CASSLALAAYNEQFF. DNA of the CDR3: TGCGCCAGCAGCTTGGCCCTAGCGGCGTACAATGAGCAGTTCTTC.